The 29 T cell receptor beta chains reported below all come from one sample, sequenced in a study of T cell repertoires in urothelial bladder cancer. The method was immunoSEQ multiplex PCR; TCRdb's version includes in-frame clones alone and lacks a portion of them. The sample has about 13,000 clones, just over 65% seen once. The sequenced material came from tumor-infiltrating cells from bladder cancer. Receptors originate from a human donor with urothelial carcinoma.

The CDR3 loop reads CASSVAGGGFGETQYF. Here the CDR3 DNA reads TGTGCCAGCAGCGTAGCTGGCGGGGGGTTTGGAGAGACCCAGTACTTC. The V gene is TRBV9, the J gene TRBJ2-5, with 8 positions matching TRBD2. The CDR3 loop spans 16 amino acids. Germline V lookup: CDR1 SGDLS, CDR2 YYNGEE. Unmatched junction bases numbered 8, after V lost 0 bases and J lost 4 bases.

This clone was found a few times. The rearrangement links TRBV23-1 to TRBJ2-7, with TRBD2 matching over 7 bases. TRBV23-1 is flagged as an ORF with uncertain function. V dropped 6 bases and J dropped 2; count of bases not matched to a gene: 10. This CDR3 is 15 amino acids long. The CDR3 nucleotides read TGCGCCAGCAGACCGCCTAGCGGCTTCCCCTACGAGCAGTACTTC. This gives the protein CASRPPSGFPYEQYF.

The rearrangement links TRBV14 to TRBJ2-5, with a tentative D call TRBD1 (6 bases). The V gene's germline CDR1 is SGHDN and CDR2 FVKESK. The CDR3 is made up of 18 amino acids. Trimming cost V 0 bases and J 5 bases, with 22 bases left between them. CDR3 region: CASSQDRSERGLRETQYF. Here the CDR3 DNA reads TGTGCCAGCAGCCAAGATCGGAGCGAGAGGGGGTTAAGGGAGACCCAGTACTTC. Complete variable domain (other parts from reference TRBV14 and TRBJ2-5): EAGVTQFPSHSVIEKGQTVTLRCDPISGHDNLYWYRRVMGKEIKFLLHFVKESKQDESGMPNNRFLAERTGGTYSTLKVQPAELEDSGVYFCASSQDRSERGLRETQYFGPGTRLLVL.

V usage is TRBV6-5 and J usage is TRBJ1-2; 9 bases fit TRBD1. The CDR3 consists of 15 residues. Looked up from germline, CDR1 is MNHEY and CDR2 is SVGAGI. After removal of 5 bases from V and 7 bases from J, the junction contained 11 bases not matched to a gene. CDR3 protein: CASSTLRDRAGGYTF. The DNA of the CDR3 is TGTGCCAGCAGTACCCTCCGGGACAGGGCAGGTGGCTACACCTTC.

In its sample, this clone was seen a few times. V and J are TRBV4-3 and TRBJ1-2; D is undetermined. Trimming shortened V by 3 bases and J by 8 bases, and 16 bases separated the two germline ends. Germline lookup yields CDR1 LGHNA and CDR2 YSLEER. The CDR3 runs to 14 residues. CDR3 sequence: CASSHPGAAKGYTF. The CDR3 DNA reads as TGCGCCAGCAGCCATCCTGGCGCCGCTAAAGGCTACACCTTC.

This clone has just a few counts. The chain couples TRBV6-5 to TRBJ2-3, with 7 bases that match TRBD2. The CDR3 totals 15 residues. V dropped 4 bases and J dropped 0; count of bases not matched to a gene: 4. Germline V gives CDR1 MNHEY, CDR2 SVGAGI. CDR3 sequence: CASSSSGTSTDTQYF. The CDR3 DNA is TGTGCCAGCAGTTCTAGCGGAACTAGCACAGATACGCAGTATTTT.

The rearrangement uses TRBV5-4 and TRBJ2-3; 13 bases are a match to TRBD2. This CDR3 spans 15 amino acids. J was trimmed by 8 bases and V by 0 bases; bases with no gene match: 3. The germline V gene has CDR1 SGHNT and CDR2 YYREEE (reference sequence). CDR3 in amino acids: CASSLGGTSGVTQYF. The CDR3 DNA reads as TGTGCCAGCAGCTTGGGCGGGACTAGCGGGGTTACGCAGTATTTT.

J is TRBJ2-3 and V is TRBV4-1; TRBD1 might be the D (6 bases). The V gene lost 2 bases and the J gene lost 0 bases, with 15 bases spanning the gap. The CDR3 has 17 amino acids. Looked up from germline, CDR1 is MGHRA and CDR2 is YSYEKL. The CDR3 is CASSQPLTGLSTDTQYF. CDR3 nucleotides: TGCGCCAGCAGCCAACCACTGACAGGACTTAGCACAGATACGCAGTATTTT.

The rearrangement links TRBV27 to TRBJ2-1; 7 bases match TRBD2. Germline-derived CDR1 and CDR2 are MNHEY and SMNVEV (reference sequence). This CDR3 has 14 residues. Trimming at V came to 2 bases and at J to 9 bases, leaving 7 bases not matched to a gene. The CDR3 spells CASSLRGTTGEQFF. The DNA for the CDR3 is TGTGCCAGCAGTTTACGTGGGACTACGGGTGAGCAGTTCTTC.

The chain combines TRBV4-2 with TRBJ1-5, with D maybe TRBD1 (6 bases). V was cut by 1 base and J by 6 bases, with 13 bases left in between. Per germline, CDR1 LGHNA and CDR2 YNFKEQ. This CDR3 contains 15 residues. The CDR3 here is CASSQATGKGQPQHF. The CDR3 DNA reads as TGTGCCAGCAGCCAAGCAACAGGGAAAGGTCAGCCCCAGCATTTT.

The V call is TRBV18, the J call TRBJ1-4; 8 bases are a match to TRBD1. CDR1 and CDR2 (germline): KGHSH, LQKENI. This CDR3 contains 17 residues. The V and J ends lost 5 bases and 0 bases, in that order; junction bases with no gene match: 8. As DNA, the CDR3 is TGTGCCAGCTCAACAGGGGGAGCCGCCACAACTAATGAAAAACTGTTTTTT. Translation: CASSTGGAATTNEKLFF. The full variable domain, with the rest looked up from reference TRBV18 and TRBJ1-4, is NAGVMQNPRHLVRRRGQEARLRCSPMKGHSHVYWYRQLPEEGLKFMVYLQKENIIDESGMPKERFSAEFPKEGPSILRIQQVVRGDSAAYFCASSTGGAATTNEKLFFGSGTQLSVL.

This sequence joins TRBV7-2 and TRBJ2-1, with TRBD1 matching 8 bases. Germline-derived CDR1 and CDR2 are SGHTA and FQGNSA. This CDR3 region has 16 residues. V trimming: 6 bases; J trimming: 1 base; junction bases outside the gene matches: 8. The CDR3 loop reads CASRGTGPDSYNEQFF. In DNA form, the CDR3 reads TGTGCCAGCAGGGGGACAGGTCCTGATTCCTACAATGAGCAGTTCTTC.

This chain links TRBV6-1 with TRBJ1-2, with TRBD1 identical over 8 bases. The CDR3 covers 14 residues. The germline gives CDR1 MNHNS, CDR2 SASEGT. The J segment lost 8 bases and the V segment lost 2 bases, leaving 7 bases of the junction unmatched. The CDR3 coding sequence is TGTGCCAGCAGTGAATGGTCAGGGGGCCAGGGCTACACCTTC. Translated, it gives CASSEWSGGQGYTF.

This clone was seen just once. This sequence joins TRBV7-2 and TRBJ1-1, with 10 bases aligning to TRBD1. V gave up 1 base and J gave up 1 base; unmatched junction bases: 0. This CDR3 is 15 amino acids long. Germline CDR1 and CDR2: SGHTA and FQGNSA. Here the CDR3 DNA reads TGTGCCAGCAGCTTAGGGGACAGGGGGAACACTGAAGCTTTCTTT. Translated, it gives CASSLGDRGNTEAFF.

This sequence joins TRBV7-9 and TRBJ1-6; D gene ambiguous. The CDR3 sequence is 12 residues long. V lost 5 bases and J lost 9, with 8 bases in between. CDR1 is SEHNR and CDR2 is FQNEAQ in the germline V gene (reference sequence). CDR3 DNA sequence: TGTGCCAGCAGCGGAGAGAGTTCACCCCTCCACTTT. It encodes CASSGESSPLHF.

The gene calls are TRBV6-5 and TRBJ2-3; 7 bases agree with TRBD1. The CDR3 has 14 amino acids. The V and J ends lost 8 bases and 8 bases, in that order; junction bases with no gene match: 13. The germline V gene encodes CDR1 MNHEY and CDR2 SVGAGI. CDR3 residues: CASVTPDRSGTQYF. CDR3 nucleotides: TGTGCCAGCGTTACCCCGGACAGGTCCGGTACGCAGTATTTT.

V gene TRBV18 combines with J gene TRBJ2-4; D remains unclear. Germline CDR1 KGHSH, CDR2 LQKENI. The ends were cut back, 2 bases at V and 6 bases at J, with 5 bases in the middle. This CDR3 comprises 12 residues. For the CDR3, the DNA is TGTGCCAGCTCACCAGACGGAAACATTCAGTACTTC. Encoded protein: CASSPDGNIQYF.

This clone occurred a few times. The chain has TRBV5-1 and TRBJ1-2; tentatively, D is TRBD1 (5 bases). The CDR3 runs 15 residues. Germline lookup yields CDR1 SGHRS and CDR2 YFSETQ. V was clipped by 6 bases and J by 4 bases, with 19 bases between them. The CDR3 DNA reads as TGCGCCAGCACCACGACAGTTGGGGGGACCTATGGCTACACCTTC. Its translation is CASTTTVGGTYGYTF.

Only a few counts were recorded for this clone. The rearrangement uses TRBV5-1 and TRBJ2-7; 9 nucleotides agree with TRBD2. The CDR3 runs 15 residues. CDR1 SGHRS and CDR2 YFSETQ come from the germline V gene. Unmatched junction bases numbered 5, after V lost 0 bases and J lost 4 bases. The CDR3 DNA sequence: TGCGCCAGCAGCTTGGACGCGGGGGGGTTTTACGAGCAGTACGTC. Translating gives CASSLDAGGFYEQYV.

The rearrangement links TRBV29-1 to TRBJ2-7; TRBD1 matches 7 bases. The length of the CDR3 is 15 residues. V lost 3 bases and J lost 0; bases outside the gene matches: 8. From germline, CDR1 is SQVTM and CDR2 ANQGSEA. Here the CDR3 reads CSVDSDGTASYEQYF. CDR3 DNA: TGCAGCGTTGACTCCGATGGGACAGCCTCCTACGAGCAGTACTTC.

The gene calls are TRBV10-3 and TRBJ2-7; 9 bases are a match to TRBD1. The germline V gene encodes CDR1 ENHRY and CDR2 SYGVKD. V trimming: 4 bases; J trimming: 3 bases; junction bases outside the gene matches: 4. The CDR3 extends over 14 amino acids. CDR3 nucleotides: TGTGCCATCAGTGTACCGGGACAGGGCTACGAGCAGTACTTC. This codes for CAISVPGQGYEQYF.

The chain couples TRBV5-1 to TRBJ1-1; D may be TRBD1 (5 bases). The CDR3 loop spans 13 amino acids. The germline CDR1 and CDR2 sequences are SGHRS and YFSETQ. V shed 5 bases and J shed 4 bases, with 12 bases lying between them. The CDR3: CASSRGVITEAFF. The CDR3 DNA reads as TGCGCCAGCAGTAGAGGGGTAATCACTGAAGCTTTCTTT.

The J gene is TRBJ1-2, the V gene TRBV4-2; weak D call: TRBD1 (6 bases). This CDR3 has 14 amino acids. The germline gives CDR1 LGHNA, CDR2 YNFKEQ. The V gene lost 0 bases and the J gene lost 8 bases, with 13 bases spanning the gap. The DNA of the CDR3 is TGTGCCAGCAGCCAAGACTGGGGGGCCGAGGGCTACACCTTC. Protein sequence: CASSQDWGAEGYTF.

In its sample, this clone is medium-sized (0.01 to 0.1%). V usage is TRBV7-9 and J usage is TRBJ1-2; D is uncertain. This CDR3 has 12 residues. The V gene lost 4 bases and the J gene lost 7 bases, with 10 bases spanning the gap. Germline CDR1 SEHNR, CDR2 FQNEAQ (reference sequence). The CDR3 reads CASSYGEGGYTF. Here the CDR3 DNA reads TGTGCCAGCAGCTACGGGGAGGGTGGCTACACCTTC.

This clone has only a few counts. The gene calls are TRBV5-1 and TRBJ1-5; D is possibly TRBD1 (5 bases). Trimming took 4 bases from V and 6 from J, leaving 14 bases between them. The CDR3 spans 14 residues. Germline V gives CDR1 SGHRS, CDR2 YFSETQ. The CDR3: CASSRGEGGQPQHF. CDR3 bases: TGCGCCAGCAGCCGGGGGGAGGGCGGTCAGCCCCAGCATTTT.

This chain links TRBV4-3 with TRBJ2-5; 9 bases agree with TRBD2. This CDR3 contains 18 residues. From germline, CDR1 is LGHNA and CDR2 YSLEER. The V and J ends lost 1 base and 0 bases, in that order; junction bases with no gene match: 9. The CDR3 DNA reads as TGCGCCAGCAGCCAAGGAAGGGCCAGCGGGGGGTACCAAGAGACCCAGTACTTC. This translates into CASSQGRASGGYQETQYF.

The sample holds one count of this clone. V and J are TRBV7-2 and TRBJ2-5, with TRBD2 matching over 7 bases. Looked up from germline, CDR1 is SGHTA and CDR2 is FQGNSA. Trimming cost V 2 bases and J 6 bases; bases outside gene matches: 6. The CDR3 extends over 14 amino acids. The CDR3 coding sequence is TGTGCCAGCAGCTTAATCGGCGGGGGAAAGACCCAGTACTTC. Its translation: CASSLIGGGKTQYF. Full variable domain (outside the CDR3, taken from reference TRBV7-2 and TRBJ2-5): GAGVSQSPSNKVTEKGKDVELRCDPISGHTALYWYRQSLGQGLEFLIYFQGNSAPDKSGLPSDRFSAERTGGSVSTLTIQRTQQEDSAVYLCASSLIGGGKTQYFGPGTRLLVL.

Only one count was recorded for this clone. The rearrangement joins TRBV27 to TRBJ2-5; 8 nucleotides agree with TRBD1. V was clipped by 2 bases and J by 1 base; unmatched bases: 0. The V gene's germline CDR1 is MNHEY and CDR2 SMNVEV (reference sequence). The CDR3 runs to 14 residues. CDR3 in DNA: TGTGCCAGCAGTTTACAGGGGGCCCAAGAGACCCAGTACTTC. Protein: CASSLQGAQETQYF.

This clone showed up just once. CDR3 DNA: TGTGCCACCAGACGCTCCGGGCCTGTATATGGCTACACCTTC. Amino acids: CATRRSGPVYGYTF. The V call is TRBV25-1, the J call TRBJ1-2; D remains unclear. The CDR3 sequence is 14 residues long. The V end lost 10 bases, the J end lost 5 bases, and 20 bases lay between the germline ends. Germline CDR1 reads MGHDK; CDR2 reads SYGVNS.